The present TCR beta chain was sequenced within a study of T-cell reconstitution after alpha-beta-depleted transplantation in children. It was with unique molecular identifiers that the TCRbeta library was prepared. TCRdb re-called the PCR reads with MiXCR, one entry per CDR3 protein. The sample includes some 390,000 distinct CDR3 sequences, roughly 22% of them seen just once. Germline V CDR1 and CDR2: ENHRY, SYGVKD. The CDR3 loop spans 18 amino acids. Trimming took off 0 bases at V and 2 bases at J, with 18 bases between the two ends. The chain recombines TRBV10-3 with TRBJ2-3, with TRBD1 as a possible D gene (6 bases). The sample in question was PBMCs from the stem cell graft donor, obtained from the stem cell graft. The TCR originated in a human donor who donated a stem cell graft to a child with acute myeloid leukemia. CDR3 amino acids: CAISESLNRRGHTDTQYF. CDR3 coding DNA: TGTGCCATCAGTGAGTCCTTAAACCGACGGGGACACACAGATACGCAGTATTTT.